This T cell receptor (beta chain) was profiled in a study of OX40 agonist ivuxolimab in advanced cancers. The CDR3 extends over 11 amino acids. Germline CDR1 SNHLY, CDR2 FYNNEI. Trimming took off 6 bases at V and 1 base at J, with 3 bases between the two ends. This clone has only one observation. Profiling relied on immunoSEQ multiplex PCR, and the TCRdb table lists in-frame clones only, not all of them. The sample records 76,000 or so clones, over 75% being singletons. The sample consisted of CD4+ or CD8+ T cells sorted from blood, taken in a trial of the OX40 agonist ivuxolimab. The V and J genes are TRBV2 and TRBJ1-1; D gene ambiguous. This TCR was sampled from an adult with an advanced solid tumor such as melanoma, head and neck, liver or kidney cancer. The CDR3 spells CASRRNTEAFF. The CDR3 region has the DNA TGTGCCAGCAGGAGGAACACTGAAGCTTTCTTT. Together with reference TRBV2 and TRBJ1-1, the CDR3 gives the full variable domain: EPEVTQTPSHQVTQMGQEVILRCVPISNHLYFYWYRQILGQKVEFLVSFYNNEISEKSEIFDDQFSVERPDGSNFTLKIRSTKLEDSAMYFCASRRNTEAFFGQGTRLTVV.